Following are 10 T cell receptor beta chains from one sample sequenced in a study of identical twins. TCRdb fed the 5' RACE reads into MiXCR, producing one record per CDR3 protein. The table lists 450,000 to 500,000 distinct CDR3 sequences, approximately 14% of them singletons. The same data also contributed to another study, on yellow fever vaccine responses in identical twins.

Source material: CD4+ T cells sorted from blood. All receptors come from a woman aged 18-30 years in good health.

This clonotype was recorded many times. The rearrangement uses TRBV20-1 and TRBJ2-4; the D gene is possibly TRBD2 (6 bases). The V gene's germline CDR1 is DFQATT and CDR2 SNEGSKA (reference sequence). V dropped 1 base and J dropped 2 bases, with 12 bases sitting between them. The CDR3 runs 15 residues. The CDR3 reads CSARVELAPKNIQYF. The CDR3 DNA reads TGCAGTGCTAGAGTGGAACTAGCTCCCAAAAACATTCAGTACTTC.

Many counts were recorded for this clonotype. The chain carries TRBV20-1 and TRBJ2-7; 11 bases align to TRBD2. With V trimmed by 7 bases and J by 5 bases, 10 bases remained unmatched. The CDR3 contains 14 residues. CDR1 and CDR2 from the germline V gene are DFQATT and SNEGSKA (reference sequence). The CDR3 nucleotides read TGCAGTGGCGAACATAGCGGGAGGGTCCACGAGCAGTACTTC. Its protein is CSGEHSGRVHEQYF.

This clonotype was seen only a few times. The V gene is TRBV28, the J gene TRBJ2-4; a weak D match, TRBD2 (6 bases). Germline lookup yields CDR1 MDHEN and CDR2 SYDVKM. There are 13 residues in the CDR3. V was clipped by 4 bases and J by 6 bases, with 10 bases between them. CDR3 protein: CASSSGVVNIQYF. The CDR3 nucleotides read TGTGCCAGCAGTTCGGGGGTGGTAAACATTCAGTACTTC.

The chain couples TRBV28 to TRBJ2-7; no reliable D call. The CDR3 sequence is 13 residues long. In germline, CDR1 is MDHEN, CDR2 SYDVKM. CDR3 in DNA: TGTGCCAGCAGCGCTGACCATTCCTCCGGTCTGCTGGTC. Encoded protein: CASSADHSSGLLV.

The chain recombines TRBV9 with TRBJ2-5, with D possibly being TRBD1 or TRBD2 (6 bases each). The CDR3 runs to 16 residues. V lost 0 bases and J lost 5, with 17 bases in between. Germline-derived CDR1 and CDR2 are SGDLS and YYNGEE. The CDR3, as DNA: TGTGCCAGCAGCGTAGAGGTTGGAGGGGGGAGGGAGACCCAGTACTTC. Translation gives CASSVEVGGGRETQYF.

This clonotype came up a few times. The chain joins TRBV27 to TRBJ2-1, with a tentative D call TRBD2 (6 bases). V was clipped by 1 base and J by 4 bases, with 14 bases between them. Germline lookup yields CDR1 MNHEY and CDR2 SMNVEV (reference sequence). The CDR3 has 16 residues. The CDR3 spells CASSLWRGDSYNEQFF. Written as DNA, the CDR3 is TGTGCCAGCAGTTTATGGCGGGGCGACTCATACAATGAGCAGTTCTTC.

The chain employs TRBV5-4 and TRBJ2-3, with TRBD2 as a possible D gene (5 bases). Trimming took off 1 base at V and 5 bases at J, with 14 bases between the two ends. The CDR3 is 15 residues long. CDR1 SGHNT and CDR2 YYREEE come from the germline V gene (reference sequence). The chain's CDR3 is CASSLKKLEGDTQYF. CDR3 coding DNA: TGTGCCAGCAGCTTGAAGAAACTAGAGGGAGATACGCAGTATTTT.

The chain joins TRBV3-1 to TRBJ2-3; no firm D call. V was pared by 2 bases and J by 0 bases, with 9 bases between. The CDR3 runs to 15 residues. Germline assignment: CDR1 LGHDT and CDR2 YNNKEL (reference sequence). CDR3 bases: TGTGCCAGCAGCCAAACGGGTGGCAGCACAGATACGCAGTATTTT. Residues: CASSQTGGSTDTQYF.

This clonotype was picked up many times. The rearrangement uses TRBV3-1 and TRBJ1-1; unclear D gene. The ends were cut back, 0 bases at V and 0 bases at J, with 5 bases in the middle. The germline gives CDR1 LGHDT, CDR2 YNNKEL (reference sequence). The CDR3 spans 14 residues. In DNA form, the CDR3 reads TGTGCCAGCAGCCAAGATCCGGTGAACACTGAAGCTTTCTTT. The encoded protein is CASSQDPVNTEAFF.

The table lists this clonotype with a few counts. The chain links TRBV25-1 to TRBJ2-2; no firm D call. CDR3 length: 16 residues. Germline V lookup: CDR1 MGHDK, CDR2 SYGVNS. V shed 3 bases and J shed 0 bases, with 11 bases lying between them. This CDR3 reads CASSDLLPANTGELFF. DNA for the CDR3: TGTGCCAGCAGTGATCTCCTACCCGCGAACACCGGGGAGCTGTTTTTT.